These 28 T cell receptor beta chains were all obtained from the same sample, sequenced in a study of CD8 T cells in Susac syndrome. It was with random hexamers that about 0.45 to 1 ug RNA was reverse transcribed. TCRdb fed the immunoSEQ multiplex PCR reads into MiXCR, producing one record per CDR3 protein. The data contain about 130,000 distinct CDR3 sequences, approximately 90% of them singletons. Sample: CD8+ T cells from PBMCs. The receptors originated from a human donor with multiple sclerosis.

The CDR3 DNA reads TGTGCCAGCAGTTTGTCCAGGGGGTCGGTGGACTATGGCTACACCTTC. It encodes CASSLSRGSVDYGYTF. The rearrangement joins TRBV28 to TRBJ1-2, with TRBD1 identical over 7 bases. This CDR3 has 16 amino acids. Germline loops: CDR1 MDHEN, CDR2 SYDVKM. V shed 3 bases, J shed 3 bases, and the junction held 10 bases outside the gene matches.

This clonotype was recorded once. The chain is built from TRBV9 and TRBJ1-1; D uncertain. V lost 3 bases to trimming and J lost 4 bases, with 13 bases between them. The V gene's germline CDR1 is SGDLS and CDR2 YYNGEE. This CDR3 is built from 14 residues. In DNA form, the CDR3 reads TGTGCCAGCAGCGCTTCAACAGACGGCACTGAAGCTTTCTTT. Translation: CASSASTDGTEAFF.

This chain connects TRBV30 to TRBJ1-1; D gene uncertain. Trimming took 1 base from V and 3 from J, leaving 9 bases between them. The CDR3 extends over 13 amino acids. Germline CDR1 is GTSNPN and CDR2 is SVGIG (reference sequence). Here the CDR3 DNA reads TGTGCCTGGAGTGCGGTAGGGTACACTGAAGCTTTCTTT. This encodes CAWSAVGYTEAFF.

This chain links TRBV7-9 with TRBJ2-7; 11 bases match TRBD2. CDR1 and CDR2 (germline): SEHNR, FQNEAQ (reference sequence). The V and J ends lost 4 bases and 4 bases, in that order; junction bases with no gene match: 6. This CDR3 has 15 residues. For the CDR3, the DNA is TGTGCCAGCAGCTCAACCGGGACTAGCGGTTACGAGCAGTACTTC. Residues: CASSSTGTSGYEQYF.

This chain connects TRBV15 to TRBJ2-7; 7 nucleotides match TRBD1. Germline CDR1 LNHNV, CDR2 YYDKDF (reference sequence). After removal of 0 bases from V and 3 bases from J, the junction contained 8 bases not matched to a gene. CDR3 length: 16 residues. CDR3 sequence (DNA): TGTGCCACCAGCAGAGAATCATGGGACAGTTACTACGAGCAGTACTTC. This codes for CATSRESWDSYYEQYF. Complete variable domain (other parts from reference TRBV15 and TRBJ2-7): DAMVIQNPRYQVTQFGKPVTLSCSQTLNHNVMYWYQQKSSQAPKLLFHYYDKDFNNEADTPDNFQSRRPNTSFCFLDIRSPGLGDTAMYLCATSRESWDSYYEQYFGPGTRLTVT.

The chain uses TRBV27 and TRBJ2-7; TRBD1 is a possible D gene (6 bases). The V end was cut by 5 bases, the J end by 2 bases, with 10 bases between. The CDR3 runs 13 residues. Looked up from germline, CDR1 is MNHEY and CDR2 is SMNVEV (reference sequence). The CDR3 DNA follows: TGTGCCAGCAGTAACCGGGACACCTACGAGCAGTACTTC. This translates into CASSNRDTYEQYF.

The chain combines TRBV6-2 or TRBV6-3 with TRBJ2-7, with 10 bases that match TRBD2. V shed 1 base and J 6 bases; nucleotides not matched to a gene: 12. The CDR3 totals 17 residues. The germline gives CDR1 MNHEY, CDR2 SVGEGT. The CDR3 protein is CASSYFRLAGDPGEQYF. Written as DNA, the CDR3 is TGTGCCAGCAGTTACTTCAGGCTAGCGGGAGATCCGGGCGAGCAGTACTTC.

The V gene is TRBV12-3 or TRBV12-4, the J gene TRBJ2-5; D perhaps matches TRBD1 (8 bases). V was pared by 10 bases and J by 4 bases, with 13 bases between. The CDR3 consists of 12 residues. The CDR3 bases are TGTGCCATACAGGGGGAGGGAGAGACCCAGTACTTC. Translating gives CAIQGEGETQYF.

The gene calls are TRBV4-1 and TRBJ1-4; weak D call: TRBD1 (6 bases). Germline V gives CDR1 MGHRA, CDR2 YSYEKL. V shed 4 bases and J shed 10 bases, with 16 bases lying between them. The CDR3 runs to 14 residues. The CDR3 spells CASSRGDVGGKLFF. The DNA of the CDR3 is TGCGCCAGCAGCCGGGGGGACGTAGGGGGAAAACTGTTTTTT.

V gene TRBV3-1 combines with J gene TRBJ1-1; D is undetermined. The V and J ends lost 4 bases and 4 bases respectively, with 13 bases between them. From germline, CDR1 is LGHDT and CDR2 YNNKEL (reference sequence). The CDR3 spans 14 residues. The CDR3 sequence: CASSPGQSTTEAFF. The CDR3 DNA follows: TGTGCCAGCAGCCCCGGCCAGTCTACCACTGAAGCTTTCTTT.

This clonotype was picked up a small number of times. The chain carries TRBV4-3 and TRBJ2-2; 8 nucleotides align to TRBD2. V lost 3 bases to trimming and J lost 0 bases; unmatched junction nucleotides: 0. The germline gives CDR1 LGHNA, CDR2 YSLEER. This CDR3 has 15 residues. The CDR3 bases are TGCGCCAGCAGCCAGGGACTAGCGAACACCGGGGAGCTGTTTTTT. Its translation: CASSQGLANTGELFF.

The chain joins TRBV30 to TRBJ1-2; 7 nucleotides agree with TRBD1. CDR3 length equals 14 residues. V trimming: 3 bases; J trimming: 4 bases; junction bases outside the gene matches: 8. Germline-derived CDR1 and CDR2 are GTSNPN and SVGIG (reference sequence). In DNA, the CDR3 is TGTGCCTGGAGGAGGGACAGAAACCTCTATGGCTACACCTTC. Translated, it gives CAWRRDRNLYGYTF.

The rearrangement links TRBV29-1 to TRBJ1-2, with D possibly matching TRBD1 (6 bases). The CDR3 is made up of 14 amino acids. Germline V gene data show CDR1 as SQVTM and CDR2 as ANQGSEA. The V end was cut by 0 bases, the J end by 3 bases, with 11 bases between. Written as DNA, the CDR3 is TGCAGCGTTGAAGATCCACAGGGCTACTATGGCTACACCTTC. This codes for CSVEDPQGYYGYTF.

This rearrangement joins TRBV29-1 to TRBJ1-2; 7 nucleotides match TRBD1. The ends lost 5 bases at V and 4 bases at J; junction bases unmatched: 7. CDR1 is SQVTM, CDR2 ANQGSEA, per germline. The CDR3 totals 13 residues. CDR3 amino acids: CSVQGDVGYGYTF. For the CDR3, the DNA is TGCAGCGTTCAGGGGGATGTCGGCTATGGCTACACCTTC.

The chain links TRBV30 to TRBJ2-7; D gene uncertain. Germline V lookup: CDR1 GTSNPN, CDR2 SVGIG (reference sequence). V was trimmed by 2 bases and J by 4 bases, leaving 9 bases between them. CDR3 size: 12 residues. In DNA form, the CDR3 reads TGTGCCTGGAGTTTAGGTTTATACGAGCAGTACTTC. Translated, it gives CAWSLGLYEQYF. The entire variable domain, with the rest obtained from reference TRBV30 and TRBJ2-7, is as follows: SQTIHQWPATLVQPVGSPLSLECTVEGTSNPNLYWYRQAAGRGLQLLFYSVGIGQISSEVPQNLSASRPQDRQFILSSKKLLLSDSGFYLCAWSLGLYEQYFGPGTRLTVT.

The chain uses TRBV9 and TRBJ1-1, with TRBD1 as a possible D gene (5 bases). Trimming cost V 7 bases and J 4 bases, with 17 bases left between them. The germline V gene has CDR1 SGDLS and CDR2 YYNGEE. The CDR3 has 14 amino acids. Written as DNA, the CDR3 is TGTGCCAGCCGGGATCCAGGGTCGGGCACTGAAGCTTTCTTT. Amino acids: CASRDPGSGTEAFF.

V gene TRBV29-1 combines with J gene TRBJ2-7; 8 nucleotides match TRBD1. The CDR3 loop spans 13 amino acids. Germline-derived CDR1 and CDR2 are SQVTM and ANQGSEA. CDR3 in amino acids: CSAGTGVSYEQYF. The CDR3 DNA is TGCAGTGCCGGGACAGGTGTCTCCTACGAGCAGTACTTC.

V gene TRBV12-3 or TRBV12-4 combines with J gene TRBJ2-7; 7 positions match TRBD1. The CDR3 totals 12 residues. V gave up 5 bases and J gave up 5 bases; unmatched junction bases: 3. CDR3 in amino acids: CASSPDRDEQYF. Here the CDR3 DNA reads TGTGCCAGCAGTCCCGACAGGGACGAGCAGTACTTC.

This chain connects TRBV20-1 to TRBJ1-5, with D hard to call. CDR3 length: 17 amino acids. The germline V gene encodes CDR1 DFQATT and CDR2 SNEGSKA (reference sequence). Trimming took off 0 bases at V and 3 bases at J, with 18 bases between the two ends. The CDR3 protein is CSARDRASPGPNQPQHF. The CDR3 DNA reads as TGCAGTGCTAGAGATCGTGCGTCCCCAGGTCCCAATCAGCCCCAGCATTTT.

The chain employs TRBV6-2 or TRBV6-3 and TRBJ2-5, with a weak D call TRBD2 (6 bases). The CDR3 runs to 14 residues. CDR1 and CDR2 from the germline V gene are MNHEY and SVGEGT. V was trimmed by 7 bases and J by 2 bases, leaving 14 bases between them. CDR3 protein: CASTHFGGQETQYF. The CDR3 DNA reads TGTGCCAGCACTCACTTCGGGGGTCAAGAGACCCAGTACTTC.

The chain carries TRBV4-1 and TRBJ2-7; 11 nucleotides line up with TRBD2. The CDR3 extends over 15 amino acids. Germline V CDR1 and CDR2: MGHRA, YSYEKL. Germline trimming cut 1 base from V and 5 bases from J; bases unmatched to any gene: 4. In DNA, the CDR3 is TGCGCCAGCAGCCAAGGGACTAGCGGGCTGGACGAGCAGTACTTC. Encoded protein: CASSQGTSGLDEQYF.

This sequence joins TRBV12-3 or TRBV12-4 and TRBJ1-3, with D hard to call. The CDR3 has 14 residues. Trimming cost V 3 bases and J 0 bases, with 6 bases left between them. The CDR3 DNA sequence: TGTGCCAGCAGTTTCGAGCCCTCTGGAAACACCATATATTTT. Translated: CASSFEPSGNTIYF.

The V gene is TRBV7-9, the J gene TRBJ2-1; D tentatively reads TRBD1 or TRBD2 (5 bases each). Trimming shortened V by 2 bases and J by 9 bases, and 17 bases separated the two germline ends. CDR3 length: 15 amino acids. Germline lookup yields CDR1 SEHNR and CDR2 FQNEAQ (reference sequence). CDR3 sequence: CASSLQIGTRLEQFF. In nucleotides, the CDR3 is TGTGCCAGCAGCTTACAGATCGGGACGCGTCTTGAGCAGTTCTTC. Full variable domain (missing parts from reference TRBV7-9 and TRBJ2-1): DTGVSQNPRHKITKRGQNVTFRCDPISEHNRLYWYRQTLGQGPEFLTYFQNEAQLEKSRLLSDRFSAERPKGSFSTLEIQRTEQGDSAMYLCASSLQIGTRLEQFFGPGTRLTVL.

The chain carries TRBV29-1 and TRBJ2-7; 7 bases are shared with TRBD2. CDR3 length equals 13 residues. Germline trimming cut 4 bases from V and 0 bases from J; bases unmatched to any gene: 3. In germline, CDR1 is SQVTM, CDR2 ANQGSEA. The DNA of the CDR3 is TGCAGCGTTGTGGGCGGGAGCTCCTACGAGCAGTACTTC. It translates to CSVVGGSSYEQYF.

This chain connects TRBV23-1 to TRBJ2-5, with D perhaps matching TRBD2 (5 bases). TRBV23-1 is an open reading frame, and its role is uncertain. The CDR3 totals 16 residues. The V end was cut by 0 bases, the J end by 1 base, with 12 bases between. The DNA of the CDR3 is TGCGCCAGCAGTCAATCAGCCCAAGCGGCCCAAGAGACCCAGTACTTC. It yields the protein CASSQSAQAAQETQYF.

The chain combines TRBV20-1 with TRBJ2-2; D call uncertain. This CDR3 comprises 14 residues. With 1 base removed from V and 1 base from J, the gap between germline ends came to 7 bases. CDR1 and CDR2 (germline): DFQATT, SNEGSKA (reference sequence). The CDR3 DNA is TGCAGTGCTAGAGTCGTGATGAACACCGGGGAGCTGTTTTTT. The encoded protein is CSARVVMNTGELFF.

The chain uses TRBV4-1 and TRBJ2-7; 15 bases are shared with TRBD2. The junction had 5 bases not matched to a gene; V was cut back by 3 bases and J by 2 bases. Germline CDR1 MGHRA, CDR2 YSYEKL. This CDR3 is built from 17 residues. The CDR3 sequence: CASSQGTSGRIAYEQYF. For the CDR3, the DNA is TGCGCCAGCAGCCAGGGGACTAGCGGGAGGATCGCCTACGAGCAGTACTTC.

This clonotype was seen a handful of times. This rearrangement joins TRBV7-2 to TRBJ1-2, with D possibly TRBD1 on 5 matching bases. CDR1 SGHTA and CDR2 FQGNSA come from the germline V gene. This CDR3 comprises 14 residues. The V end lost 5 bases, the J end lost 0 bases, and 10 bases lay between the germline ends. CDR3 sequence reads: CASSPRQSNYGYTF. The CDR3 coding sequence is TGTGCCAGCAGCCCGAGACAGTCTAACTATGGCTACACCTTC.